The next 27 T cell receptor beta chains were all read from a single sample in a study of radiotherapy plus CTLA-4 blockade in lung cancer. TCRdb keeps only in-frame clones here, not all; method: immunoSEQ multiplex PCR. The data contain tens of thousands of clones, 70% to 80% of them singletons. The sample in question was peripheral blood, obtained from a patient treated with radiotherapy plus ipilimumab. Source of these receptors: a human donor with non-small cell lung cancer that progressed on radiotherapy plus ipilimumab.

CDR3 coding DNA: TGTGCCAGCAGCTCCCCCGGACGGATTAGCAATCAGCCCCAGCATTTT. Amino acids: CASSSPGRISNQPQHF. This chain links TRBV5-8 with TRBJ1-5; D is unresolved. In germline, CDR1 is SGHTS, CDR2 YDEGEE. The CDR3 covers 16 residues. Trimming took off 3 bases at V and 0 bases at J, with 13 bases between the two ends.

The rearrangement uses TRBV4-2 and TRBJ2-5; D call uncertain. V was clipped by 1 base and J by 2 bases, with 8 bases between them. CDR3 length equals 14 residues. Per the germline V gene, CDR1 is LGHNA and CDR2 is YNFKEQ. As DNA, the CDR3 is TGTGCCAGCAGCCAAGGTCCAGATCAAGAGACCCAGTACTTC. Its translation is CASSQGPDQETQYF.

The chain joins TRBV6-1 to TRBJ2-1, with TRBD1 as a possible D gene (6 bases). V was shortened by 3 bases and J by 12 bases, with 18 bases between the two germline ends. There are 14 residues in the CDR3. Germline values: CDR1 MNHNS, CDR2 SASEGT. The CDR3 coding sequence is TGTGCCAGCAGTGACATCCCGGACAGTGGACCGCAGTTCTTC. Residues: CASSDIPDSGPQFF.

The rearrangement uses TRBV13 and TRBJ1-3, with D perhaps TRBD1 (5 bases). Germline lookup yields CDR1 PRHDT and CDR2 FYEKMQ (reference sequence). The germline V and J ends were trimmed by 8 bases and 4 bases, with 12 bases remaining between them. The CDR3 consists of 13 residues. CDR3 residues: CASERGPGNTIYF. In DNA form, the CDR3 reads TGTGCCAGCGAAAGGGGTCCAGGAAACACCATATATTTT. Using reference TRBV13 and TRBJ1-3 for the parts outside the CDR3, the full variable domain is AAGVIQSPRHLIKEKRETATLKCYPIPRHDTVYWYQQGPGQDPQFLISFYEKMQSDKGSIPDRFSAQQFSDYHSELNMSSLELGDSALYFCASERGPGNTIYFGEGSWLTVV.

This chain connects TRBV11-2 to TRBJ1-1; the D gene is possibly TRBD1 (5 bases). The germline V gene encodes CDR1 SGHAT and CDR2 FQNNGV. Between the trimmed V and J ends, which lost 5 bases and 1 base, there was a span of 8 bases. This CDR3 has 13 residues. Here the CDR3 reads CASSLTENTEAFF. In nucleotides, the CDR3 is TGTGCCAGCAGCCTGACAGAGAACACTGAAGCTTTCTTT. Based on the CDR3 plus reference TRBV11-2 and TRBJ1-1, the full variable domain is EAGVAQSPRYKIIEKRQSVAFWCNPISGHATLYWYQQILGQGPKLLIQFQNNGVVDDSQLPKDRFSAERLKGVDSTLKIQPAKLEDSAVYLCASSLTENTEAFFGQGTRLTVV.

V gene TRBV20-1 combines with J gene TRBJ1-3, with no clear D. Germline CDR1 is DFQATT and CDR2 is SNEGSKA (reference sequence). The V end lost 2 bases, the J end lost 1 base, and 0 bases lay between the germline ends. The CDR3 totals 11 residues. The CDR3 nucleotides read TGCAGTGCTAGATCTGGAAACACCATATATTTT. It encodes CSARSGNTIYF.

The V gene is TRBV9, the J gene TRBJ2-1, with TRBD2 matching 11 bases. The CDR3 has 16 amino acids. V lost 2 bases, J lost 4 bases, and 5 bases stayed unmatched. The germline V gene has CDR1 SGDLS and CDR2 YYNGEE. CDR3 DNA: TGTGCCAGCAGCGTTATGGGACTAGCGGATTACAATGAGCAGTTCTTC. It codes for CASSVMGLADYNEQFF.

With regard to this clone: At the DNA level, this CDR3 is encoded by other sequences in the same sample as well. The gene calls are TRBV7-3 and TRBJ2-3; 11 nucleotides match TRBD2. The V gene's germline CDR1 is SGHTA and CDR2 FQGTGA. V dropped 3 bases and J dropped 0; count of bases not matched to a gene: 2. The CDR3 extends over 16 amino acids. The CDR3 here is CASSFGTSGSTDTQYF. For the CDR3, the DNA is TGTGCCAGCAGCTTCGGGACTAGCGGTAGCACAGATACGCAGTATTTT.

The rearrangement uses TRBV5-1 and TRBJ1-5; possible D gene TRBD1, 6 bases. The CDR3 runs 15 residues. Trimming took 0 bases from V and 0 from J, leaving 7 bases between them. Germline V gives CDR1 SGHRS, CDR2 YFSETQ. The CDR3 region is CASSLAGASNQPQHF. The CDR3 DNA reads as TGCGCCAGCAGCTTGGCGGGGGCTAGCAATCAGCCCCAGCATTTT. Variable domain in full (rest from reference TRBV5-1 and TRBJ1-5): KAGVTQTPRYLIKTRGQQVTLSCSPISGHRSVSWYQQTPGQGLQFLFEYFSETQRNKGNFPGRFSGRQFSNSRSEMNVSTLELGDSALYLCASSLAGASNQPQHFGDGTRLSIL.

A word on this clone: The sample has other DNA sequences that encode this CDR3 too. The chain couples TRBV2 to TRBJ2-2; 8 bases line up with TRBD1. There are 15 residues in the CDR3. Germline V gives CDR1 SNHLY, CDR2 FYNNEI. Germline trimming cut 3 bases from V and 4 bases from J; bases unmatched to any gene: 4. CDR3: CASSEDRAGTGELFF. The CDR3 region has the DNA TGTGCCAGCAGTGAGGACAGGGCTGGCACCGGGGAGCTGTTTTTT. Drawing the rest from reference TRBV2 and TRBJ2-2, the complete variable domain is EPEVTQTPSHQVTQMGQEVILRCVPISNHLYFYWYRQILGQKVEFLVSFYNNEISEKSEIFDDQFSVERPDGSNFTLKIRSTKLEDSAMYFCASSEDRAGTGELFFGEGSRLTVL.

V gene TRBV5-1 combines with J gene TRBJ1-3; 7 nucleotides align to TRBD1. The CDR3 consists of 15 residues. V gave up 7 bases and J gave up 0 bases; unmatched junction bases: 7. CDR1 SGHRS and CDR2 YFSETQ come from the germline V gene. The CDR3 region is CASSNWDSSGNTIYF. CDR3 in DNA: TGCGCCAGCTCTAATTGGGACAGCTCTGGAAACACCATATATTTT. The variable domain in full, with the rest retrieved from reference TRBV5-1 and TRBJ1-3, is KAGVTQTPRYLIKTRGQQVTLSCSPISGHRSVSWYQQTPGQGLQFLFEYFSETQRNKGNFPGRFSGRQFSNSRSEMNVSTLELGDSALYLCASSNWDSSGNTIYFGEGSWLTVV.

The chain combines TRBV15 with TRBJ1-1; TRBD1 might be the D (6 bases). V lost 1 base and J lost 1, with 10 bases in between. This CDR3 comprises 15 residues. Germline CDR1 and CDR2: LNHNV and YYDKDF (reference sequence). CDR3 DNA sequence: TGTGCCACCAGCAGAGGGTGGACAGCGAACACTGAAGCTTTCTTT. This encodes CATSRGWTANTEAFF.

The chain couples TRBV28 to TRBJ1-2; D gene uncertain. This CDR3 has 13 amino acids. Trimming removed 1 base from V and 7 bases from J, with 10 bases in between. Germline CDR1 MDHEN, CDR2 SYDVKM. The CDR3 DNA reads TGTGCCAGCAGTTTATCTACTTTCACTGGCTACACCTTC. Protein sequence: CASSLSTFTGYTF.

The chain combines TRBV9 with TRBJ1-5; no clear D. CDR1 and CDR2 from the germline V gene are SGDLS and YYNGEE. Trimming cost V 1 base and J 7 bases, with 9 bases left between them. The CDR3 runs 13 residues. DNA for the CDR3: TGTGCCAGCAGCGTAAGCAACGGGCAGCCCCAGCATTTT. Amino acid sequence: CASSVSNGQPQHF.

This chain uses TRBV27 with TRBJ1-5, with D possibly TRBD1 on 6 matching bases. The V end lost 5 bases, the J end lost 0 bases, and 11 bases lay between the germline ends. CDR1 is MNHEY, CDR2 SMNVEV, per germline (reference sequence). There are 15 residues in the CDR3. In nucleotides, the CDR3 is TGTGCCAGCAGTAGGTCAGGGGCTAGCAATCAGCCCCAGCATTTT. Encoded protein: CASSRSGASNQPQHF.

This clone was detected only a few times. The J gene is TRBJ2-3, the V gene TRBV28; D is perhaps TRBD2 (6 bases). The germline V gene encodes CDR1 MDHEN and CDR2 SYDVKM. The CDR3 is made up of 14 amino acids. V lost 7 bases and J lost 5, with 16 bases in between. The CDR3 reads CASTPGPGGDTQYF. In DNA, the CDR3 is TGTGCCAGCACCCCTGGACCCGGGGGAGATACGCAGTATTTT.

The table lists this clone with a few counts. Written as DNA, the CDR3 is TGTGCCAGCAGCTTGGCCAGGGGACAGGTGTACTTC. Protein product: CASSLARGQVYF. The V call is TRBV5-8, the J call TRBJ2-7, with 8 bases that match TRBD1. The CDR3 contains 12 residues. CDR1 and CDR2 (germline): SGHTS, YDEGEE. The V gene end was trimmed by 0 bases and the J gene end by 12 bases; junction bases not matched to a gene: 5.

In the case of this clone: Other DNA variants within this sample encode the same CDR3. This chain uses TRBV5-1 with TRBJ2-2; 14 bases map to TRBD2. With 4 bases clipped from V and 1 base from J, the junction kept 15 bases outside the gene matches. Germline V lookup: CDR1 SGHRS, CDR2 YFSETQ. This CDR3 is 21 amino acids long. The CDR3 loop reads CASSGVPPGTSGSRNTGELFF. Here the CDR3 DNA reads TGCGCCAGCAGCGGTGTCCCTCCCGGGACTAGCGGGAGCCGGAACACCGGGGAGCTGTTTTTT. The full variable domain, its missing parts supplied by reference TRBV5-1 and TRBJ2-2, is KAGVTQTPRYLIKTRGQQVTLSCSPISGHRSVSWYQQTPGQGLQFLFEYFSETQRNKGNFPGRFSGRQFSNSRSEMNVSTLELGDSALYLCASSGVPPGTSGSRNTGELFFGEGSRLTVL.

J is TRBJ2-7 and V is TRBV6-6, with D possibly being TRBD2 (7 bases). Germline V CDR1 and CDR2: MNHNY, SVGAGI (reference sequence). The CDR3 has 15 residues. Between the trimmed V and J ends, which lost 6 bases and 1 base, there was a span of 16 bases. DNA for the CDR3: TGTGCCAGCAGGTTTCTGGCGGGGGCTTCCTACGAGCAGTACTTC. This gives the protein CASRFLAGASYEQYF.

The chain employs TRBV7-2 and TRBJ2-7; D unresolved. V was trimmed by 2 bases and J by 6 bases, leaving 8 bases between them. CDR1 and CDR2 (germline): SGHTA, FQGNSA. CDR3 length: 12 amino acids. The CDR3 DNA sequence: TGTGCCAGCAGCTTATCAAGGGTCGAGCAGTACTTC. Its translation is CASSLSRVEQYF. Filled out from reference TRBV7-2 and TRBJ2-7, the complete variable domain reads GAGVSQSPSNKVTEKGKDVELRCDPISGHTALYWYRQSLGQGLEFLIYFQGNSAPDKSGLPSDRFSAERTGGSVSTLTIQRTQQEDSAVYLCASSLSRVEQYFGPGTRLTVT.

This clone was counted only a few times. The rearrangement joins TRBV27 to TRBJ2-5; D is ambiguous. V dropped 7 bases and J dropped 2 bases, with 14 bases sitting between them. Germline CDR1 is MNHEY and CDR2 is SMNVEV (reference sequence). The CDR3 has 14 residues. This CDR3 reads CASTRRLGQETQYF. CDR3 sequence (DNA): TGTGCCAGCACCCGACGCCTGGGTCAAGAGACCCAGTACTTC.

The rearrangement links TRBV6-1 to TRBJ1-2, with D possibly matching TRBD1 (5 bases). The CDR3 runs to 14 residues. Germline assignment: CDR1 MNHNS and CDR2 SASEGT. The ends were cut back, 0 bases at V and 3 bases at J, with 8 bases in the middle. CDR3 DNA: TGTGCCAGCAGTGAAGCGGGGGAGGACTATGGCTACACCTTC. As protein: CASSEAGEDYGYTF.

V is TRBV7-8 and J is TRBJ1-1; 8 nucleotides agree with TRBD1. CDR3 length: 14 residues. The germline V gene encodes CDR1 SGHVS and CDR2 FQNEAQ. The junction had 8 bases not matched to a gene; V was cut back by 7 bases and J by 4 bases. The CDR3 DNA follows: TGTGCCAGCAAGAAGGGACAGGCCTCCACTGAAGCTTTCTTT. Its translation: CASKKGQASTEAFF.

This clone was seen only a few times. This chain connects TRBV4-1 to TRBJ2-7; D ambiguous. Germline CDR1 and CDR2: MGHRA and YSYEKL. Trimming left V 1 base short and J 4 bases short, with 8 bases between. The CDR3 runs to 13 residues. CDR3 residues: CASSQVGKYEQYF. In DNA form, the CDR3 reads TGCGCCAGCAGCCAAGTAGGCAAATACGAGCAGTACTTC.

The chain employs TRBV19 and TRBJ2-2; 11 bases align to TRBD2. V lost 7 bases to trimming and J lost 5 bases; unmatched junction nucleotides: 9. Per germline, CDR1 LNHDA and CDR2 SQIVND (reference sequence). The CDR3 contains 16 residues. The chain's CDR3 is CASKNQGTSGTGELFF. The CDR3 DNA sequence: TGTGCCAGTAAGAACCAGGGGACTAGCGGAACCGGGGAGCTGTTTTTT.

The gene calls are TRBV19 and TRBJ1-4, with 8 positions matching TRBD1. CDR1 LNHDA and CDR2 SQIVND come from the germline V gene (reference sequence). The V segment lost 6 bases and the J segment 5 bases; nucleotides outside the gene matches: 8. The CDR3 covers 15 residues. The CDR3 sequence: CASSNRGDYNEKLFF. The CDR3 DNA reads as TGTGCCAGTAGCAACAGGGGGGATTACAATGAAAAACTGTTTTTT.

The chain joins TRBV29-1 to TRBJ2-7; tentative D call: TRBD1 (6 bases). This CDR3 spans 13 amino acids. V lost 1 base, J lost 3 bases, and 10 bases lay in between. The V gene's germline CDR1 is SQVTM and CDR2 ANQGSEA. The CDR3 spells CSVEAEQGYEQYF. The CDR3 region has the DNA TGCAGCGTTGAAGCCGAACAGGGCTACGAGCAGTACTTC.